This T cell receptor beta chain was recorded in a study of blood T cell repertoires in COVID-19. CDR1 and CDR2 (germline): SGDLS, YYNGEE. The V and J ends lost 0 bases and 8 bases, in that order; junction bases with no gene match: 7. The CDR3 loop spans 15 amino acids. Per the study methods: It was from reference gene primer amplification that nucleated cell counts were estimated. Clones were sequenced by immunoSEQ multiplex PCR, and TCRdb holds only the in-frame ones, with some missing. V and J calls and clone size are copied from that table; D and trimming were computed from the DNA. The data show hundreds of thousands of clones, over 80% seen once.

Sequencing was done on a sample of PBMCs or T cells enriched from blood (not recorded which). The TCR comes from a woman younger than 35 who had recovered from COVID-19. V is TRBV9 and J is TRBJ1-4; 7 bases agree with TRBD1. CDR3 residues: CASSVEGDSREKLFF. CDR3 DNA sequence: TGTGCCAGCAGCGTAGAGGGGGACAGTAGGGAAAAACTGTTTTTT.